Following are 19 T cell receptor beta chains from one sample sequenced in a study of blood T cell repertoires in COVID-19. Here immunoSEQ multiplex PCR was the method, and the copy in TCRdb shows in-frame clones only, minus some. Of 55,000 to 70,000 clones in the sample, 88% were seen once. Sample: PBMCs or T cells enriched from blood (not recorded which). These receptors were taken from a woman aged 35 to 49 who had recovered from COVID-19.

The chain combines TRBV7-2 with TRBJ2-5, with 7 bases fitting TRBD2. The junction had 8 bases not matched to a gene; V was cut back by 5 bases and J by 2 bases. CDR1 SGHTA and CDR2 FQGNSA come from the germline V gene. This CDR3 is 15 amino acids long. The CDR3 sequence is CASSPGYGGQETQYF. The CDR3 DNA reads TGTGCCAGCAGCCCAGGTTACGGGGGGCAAGAGACCCAGTACTTC.

This chain joins TRBV2 and TRBJ1-5; TRBD1 agrees at 9 bases. The CDR3 is 14 amino acids. Germline V gene sequence: CDR1 SNHLY, CDR2 FYNNEI. Germline trimming cut 5 bases from V and 3 bases from J; bases unmatched to any gene: 2. The CDR3 nucleotides are TGTGCCAGCAGTCGGACAGGGGTCAATCAGCCCCAGCATTTT. Its protein product is CASSRTGVNQPQHF.

The rearrangement joins TRBV20-1 to TRBJ1-1; D is perhaps TRBD1 (5 bases). The CDR3 extends over 11 amino acids. Germline V gene lookup returns CDR1 DFQATT and CDR2 SNEGSKA (reference sequence). The V end was cut by 7 bases, the J end by 7 bases, with 13 bases between. The CDR3: CSEVVGGEAFF. The CDR3 DNA reads TGCAGTGAAGTAGTCGGGGGTGAAGCTTTCTTT.

This chain uses TRBV19 with TRBJ2-1, with 10 bases matching TRBD2. After removal of 8 bases from V and 6 bases from J, the junction contained 7 bases not matched to a gene. Germline loops: CDR1 LNHDA, CDR2 SQIVND (reference sequence). The CDR3 is 14 amino acids. CDR3: CASGSGGVFNEQFF. As DNA, the CDR3 is TGTGCCAGTGGGAGCGGGGGGGTCTTCAATGAGCAGTTCTTC. Drawing the rest from reference TRBV19 and TRBJ2-1, the complete variable domain is DGGITQSPKYLFRKEGQNVTLSCEQNLNHDAMYWYRQDPGQGLRLIYYSQIVNDFQKGDIAEGYSVSREKKESFPLTVTSAQKNPTAFYLCASGSGGVFNEQFFGPGTRLTVL.

The chain couples TRBV4-1 to TRBJ1-2, with D unclear. The germline gives CDR1 MGHRA, CDR2 YSYEKL. Trimming shortened V by 0 bases and J by 0 bases, and 8 bases separated the two germline ends. The CDR3 is made up of 15 amino acids. DNA for the CDR3: TGCGCCAGCAGCCAAGAACCGGGTACTAACTATGGCTACACCTTC. Its translation is CASSQEPGTNYGYTF.

The chain combines TRBV5-4 with TRBJ2-1; 13 bases map to TRBD2. J lost 7 bases, V lost 4 bases, and 5 bases had no gene match. The germline V gene has CDR1 SGHNT and CDR2 YYREEE (reference sequence). The CDR3 is 15 residues long. The CDR3 nucleotides read TGTGCCAGCAGCGCTACGGGACTAGCGGGGAATGAGCAGTTCTTC. This sequence encodes CASSATGLAGNEQFF.

The V call is TRBV29-1, the J call TRBJ2-7; TRBD1 matches 11 bases. Germline loops: CDR1 SQVTM, CDR2 ANQGSEA. V dropped 3 bases and J dropped 2; count of bases not matched to a gene: 6. The CDR3 runs to 15 residues. CDR3 in DNA: TGCAGCGTTGACTCCGGGACAGGGGGGACCTACGAGCAGTACTTC. Translation gives CSVDSGTGGTYEQYF.

The chain couples TRBV28 to TRBJ1-5; D not certain. V gave up 9 bases and J gave up 0 bases, with 15 bases separating them. The CDR3 runs to 15 residues. CDR1 is MDHEN, CDR2 SYDVKM, per germline. CDR3 sequence: CASLERRSSNQPQHF. The CDR3 coding sequence is TGTGCCAGTCTAGAAAGGCGATCTAGCAATCAGCCCCAGCATTTT.

The chain couples TRBV10-2 to TRBJ2-5; 8 bases fit TRBD2. Germline trimming cut 3 bases from V and 5 bases from J; bases unmatched to any gene: 14. This CDR3 has 17 residues. From germline, CDR1 is WSHSY and CDR2 SAAADI. CDR3 in DNA: TGCGCCAGCAGTGACCCGGCGGGAGCGGGGGTTTTGGAGACCCAGTACTTC. It translates to CASSDPAGAGVLETQYF.

The rearrangement links TRBV15 to TRBJ2-5, with D unresolved. Germline V lookup: CDR1 LNHNV, CDR2 YYDKDF (reference sequence). The CDR3 sequence is 15 residues long. V lost 0 bases and J 4 bases, leaving 12 bases between the germline ends. The CDR3 DNA reads as TGTGCCACCAGCAGAGATGGCAGATGGGCAGAGACCCAGTACTTC. Protein sequence: CATSRDGRWAETQYF. Based on the CDR3 plus reference TRBV15 and TRBJ2-5, the full variable domain is DAMVIQNPRYQVTQFGKPVTLSCSQTLNHNVMYWYQQKSSQAPKLLFHYYDKDFNNEADTPDNFQSRRPNTSFCFLDIRSPGLGDTAMYLCATSRDGRWAETQYFGPGTRLLVL.

The chain carries TRBV10-3 and TRBJ2-5; 13 bases align to TRBD2. CDR1 ENHRY and CDR2 SYGVKD come from the germline V gene. The CDR3 totals 15 residues. The V segment lost 6 bases and the J segment 5 bases; nucleotides outside the gene matches: 6. Written as DNA, the CDR3 is TGTGCCATCAGCACTCCGACTAGCGGGAGGGAGACCCAGTACTTC. Residues: CAISTPTSGRETQYF.

This clone has a single count. CDR3 sequence (DNA): TGCGCCAGCAGCCAACGCCTTCTCGGGGTTGGGTCAGATACGCAGTATTTT. Amino acid sequence: CASSQRLLGVGSDTQYF. The chain combines TRBV4-1 with TRBJ2-3; possible D gene TRBD2, 5 bases. The CDR3 is 17 amino acids. Germline V lookup: CDR1 MGHRA, CDR2 YSYEKL. The V and J ends lost 2 bases and 4 bases respectively, with 19 bases between them.

In nucleotides, the CDR3 is TGTGCCAGCAGCTTAGTTTGGACAGGGGGACGCCGAGGCTACACCTTC. As protein: CASSLVWTGGRRGYTF. The chain carries TRBV7-2 and TRBJ1-2; 10 nucleotides agree with TRBD1. There are 16 residues in the CDR3. Trimming removed 1 base from V and 8 bases from J; junction bases left unmatched: 10. Germline CDR1 is SGHTA and CDR2 is FQGNSA.

V and J are TRBV10-1 and TRBJ1-5; TRBD1 matches 10 bases. The germline CDR1 and CDR2 sequences are WNHNN and SYGVQD (reference sequence). CDR3 length: 16 residues. V shed 5 bases, J shed 0 bases, and the junction held 4 bases outside the gene matches. The DNA of the CDR3 is TGCGCCAGCAGTCGACAGGGGGCGCGTAGCAATCAGCCCCAGCATTTT. It encodes CASSRQGARSNQPQHF.

This clone was seen a few times. The DNA for the CDR3 is TGTGCCAGCAGCCTCTCAGGGGGCAACACTGAAGCTTTCTTT. Its protein is CASSLSGGNTEAFF. The J gene is TRBJ1-1, the V gene TRBV3-1 (or the pseudogene TRBV3-2), with 8 bases identical to TRBD1. The CDR3 extends over 14 amino acids. V lost 4 bases, J lost 2 bases, and 3 bases stayed unmatched. Germline loops: CDR1 LGHDT, CDR2 YNNKEL (reference sequence).

The chain links TRBV5-8 to TRBJ2-5; D is possibly TRBD2 (7 bases). The CDR3 runs to 15 residues. The V gene lost 2 bases and the J gene lost 2 bases, with 13 bases spanning the gap. Germline V gives CDR1 SGHTS, CDR2 YDEGEE. CDR3 sequence reads: CASSFRRGAQETQYF. CDR3 coding DNA: TGTGCCAGCAGCTTCCGTCGGGGGGCTCAAGAGACCCAGTACTTC.

The V call is TRBV2, the J call TRBJ2-1, with TRBD1 matching 8 bases. The germline CDR1 and CDR2 sequences are SNHLY and FYNNEI. Germline trimming cut 4 bases from V and 5 bases from J; bases unmatched to any gene: 10. The CDR3 is 16 amino acids. The CDR3, as DNA: TGTGCCAGCAGTGGACTACAGGGGGTGAGGGACAATGAGCAGTTCTTC. As protein: CASSGLQGVRDNEQFF.

V gene TRBV7-6 combines with J gene TRBJ2-3, with 12 bases identical to TRBD2. After removal of 5 bases from V and 6 bases from J, the junction contained 6 bases not matched to a gene. This CDR3 is 15 amino acids long. CDR1 and CDR2 (germline): SGHVS, FNYEAQ. CDR3: CASSVTTSGGDTQYF. The CDR3 DNA reads as TGTGCCAGCAGCGTAACTACTAGCGGGGGGGATACGCAGTATTTT.

The CDR3 bases are TGCAGTGCTAGTTCGAGGGCTAGCGGGGGGCACGAGCAGTACTTC. As protein: CSASSRASGGHEQYF. This rearrangement joins TRBV20-1 to TRBJ2-7, with 11 bases aligning to TRBD2. The CDR3 has 15 residues. V trimming: 3 bases; J trimming: 5 bases; junction bases outside the gene matches: 9. In germline, CDR1 is DFQATT, CDR2 SNEGSKA (reference sequence).